This TCR beta chain originates from a study of beta chain features in type 1 diabetes. Study-level results: The naive, central memory and Treg TCRB repertoires looked more alike in patients than they did in healthy donors.

This CDR3 contains 15 residues. V lost 6 bases and J lost 3, with 18 bases in between. Germline loops: CDR1 MNHEY, CDR2 SMNVEV (reference sequence). Of note for this clone: The antigen is unknown.

Every isolated RNA sample was fully reverse transcribed, so sequencing captured expressed TCRB transcripts. TCRdb's copy holds only in-frame clones and misses some; the assay was immunoSEQ multiplex PCR. Here the sample spans under 200,000 clones, about 8.1% being singletons. V is TRBV27 and J is TRBJ2-7, with a weak D call TRBD2 (6 bases). The sample comprised central memory CD4+ T cells from blood. This clonotype originated in a young man in good health. CDR3: CASSSPGGRNYEQYF. DNA for the CDR3: TGTGCCAGCAGCTCACCGGGTGGGAGGAACTACGAGCAGTACTTC.